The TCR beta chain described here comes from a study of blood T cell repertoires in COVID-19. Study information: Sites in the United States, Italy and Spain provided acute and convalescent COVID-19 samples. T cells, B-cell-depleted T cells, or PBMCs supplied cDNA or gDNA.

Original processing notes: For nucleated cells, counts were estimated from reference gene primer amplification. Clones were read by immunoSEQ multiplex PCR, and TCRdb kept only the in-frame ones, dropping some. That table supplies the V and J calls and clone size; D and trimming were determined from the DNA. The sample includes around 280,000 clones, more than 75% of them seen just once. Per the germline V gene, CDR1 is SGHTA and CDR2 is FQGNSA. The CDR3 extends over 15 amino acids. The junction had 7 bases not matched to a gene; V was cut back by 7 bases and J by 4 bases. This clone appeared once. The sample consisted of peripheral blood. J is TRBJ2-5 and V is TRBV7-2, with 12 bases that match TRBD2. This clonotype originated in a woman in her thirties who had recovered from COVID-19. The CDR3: CASILAGGLGETQYF. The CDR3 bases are TGTGCCAGCATCCTAGCGGGAGGGCTTGGAGAGACCCAGTACTTC.